The 28 T cell receptor beta chains reported below all come from one sample, sequenced in a study of T cell responses to AZD1222 COVID-19 vaccine. Produced via immunoSEQ multiplex PCR; TCRdb's table is partial and in-frame only. The sample yields about 220,000 clones, more than 85% seen once. The sequencing used peripheral blood, collected on day 0 of MenACWY control vaccination. Receptors originate from an adult in good health.

V is TRBV19 and J is TRBJ2-4; 7 bases are shared with TRBD1. The CDR3 has 16 amino acids. From germline, CDR1 is LNHDA and CDR2 SQIVND (reference sequence). With 4 bases clipped from V and 0 bases from J, the junction kept 6 bases outside the gene matches. Here the CDR3 reads CASSTRDSLAKNIQYF. CDR3 nucleotides: TGTGCCAGTAGTACCCGGGACAGCTTAGCCAAAAACATTCAGTACTTC.

J is TRBJ1-1 and V is TRBV29-1, with D maybe TRBD1 (6 bases). The CDR3 contains 12 residues. V shed 7 bases and J shed 1 base, with 10 bases lying between them. CDR1 is SQVTM, CDR2 ANQGSEA, per germline. The CDR3 protein is CSATQGNTEAFF. Here the CDR3 DNA reads TGCAGCGCGACACAGGGGAACACTGAAGCTTTCTTT. The variable domain in full, completed from reference TRBV29-1 and TRBJ1-1, reads SAVISQKPSRDICQRGTSLTIQCQVDSQVTMMFWYRQQPGQSLTLIATANQGSEATYESGFVIDKFPISRPNLTFSTLTVSNMSPEDSSIYLCSATQGNTEAFFGQGTRLTVV.

This clone appeared a single time. The chain couples TRBV5-8 to TRBJ2-3, with D possibly matching TRBD1 (6 bases). V dropped 0 bases and J dropped 3 bases, with 11 bases sitting between them. The CDR3 consists of 15 residues. In germline, CDR1 is SGHTS, CDR2 YDEGEE. The CDR3, as DNA: TGTGCCAGCAGCTTGGAAGGGCAGGGGACAGATACGCAGTATTTT. It yields the protein CASSLEGQGTDTQYF.

This clone was seen a single time. The V gene is TRBV6-5, the J gene TRBJ2-1; D is unresolved. The ends were cut back, 0 bases at V and 2 bases at J, with 11 bases in the middle. Looked up from germline, CDR1 is MNHEY and CDR2 is SVGAGI. The CDR3 totals 16 residues. This CDR3 is CASSYSPGRTYNEQFF. The DNA of the CDR3 is TGTGCCAGCAGTTACTCGCCAGGCAGGACCTACAATGAGCAGTTCTTC.

The V and J genes are TRBV6-5 and TRBJ1-1; D remains ambiguous. Per germline, CDR1 MNHEY and CDR2 SVGAGI. The germline V and J ends were trimmed by 7 bases and 4 bases, with 7 bases remaining between them. This CDR3 contains 11 residues. CDR3 in DNA: TGTGCCAGCACTTCGGGCACTGAAGCTTTCTTT. Translated, it gives CASTSGTEAFF.

V gene TRBV24-1 combines with J gene TRBJ2-1; the match to TRBD2 covers 11 bases. Germline lookup yields CDR1 KGHDR and CDR2 SFDVKD. With 5 bases clipped from V and 7 bases from J, the junction kept 6 bases outside the gene matches. There are 15 residues in the CDR3. The CDR3 DNA is TGTGCCACCAGTGGGGGTAGCGGGAGGGTTAATGAGCAGTTCTTC. This codes for CATSGGSGRVNEQFF.

This clone was counted between two and nine times. The CDR3: CASGRGPGDSYGYTF. CDR3 DNA: TGTGCCAGCGGTCGTGGCCCCGGGGATAGCTATGGCTACACCTTC. The rearrangement uses TRBV11-2 and TRBJ1-2; no definite D call. There are 15 residues in the CDR3. V lost 8 bases, J lost 4 bases, and 20 bases lay in between. In germline, CDR1 is SGHAT, CDR2 FQNNGV.

This sequence joins TRBV7-3 and TRBJ1-1; D not resolved. Germline CDR1 is SGHTA and CDR2 is FQGTGA. V lost 1 base to trimming and J lost 2 bases, with 5 bases between them. The CDR3 covers 13 residues. The CDR3 DNA reads TGTGCCAGCAGCTTAAGCGCCAACACTGAAGCTTTCTTT. Translation: CASSLSANTEAFF.

This clone appeared a few times. The rearrangement uses TRBV3-1 (or the pseudogene TRBV3-2) and TRBJ1-4; 10 nucleotides line up with TRBD1. The CDR3 totals 19 residues. The J segment lost 0 bases and the V segment lost 3 bases, leaving 10 bases of the junction unmatched. CDR1 and CDR2 (germline): LGHDT, YNNKEL (reference sequence). The CDR3 reads CASSHSRDRGHATNEKLFF. The CDR3 region has the DNA TGTGCCAGCAGCCATAGCCGGGACAGGGGACATGCAACTAATGAAAAACTGTTTTTT.

CDR3 sequence: CASSLGNSPYNEQFF. The CDR3 DNA sequence: TGTGCCAGCAGCTTAGGTAATAGTCCCTACAATGAGCAGTTCTTC. The chain links TRBV7-3 to TRBJ2-1; D is undetermined. Germline CDR1 reads SGHTA; CDR2 reads FQGTGA. The V end lost 2 bases, the J end lost 2 bases, and 10 bases lay between the germline ends. There are 15 residues in the CDR3.

The V call is TRBV11-3, the J call TRBJ1-1, with D possibly being TRBD1 (6 bases). CDR1 and CDR2 (germline): SGHNT, YENEEA. V shed 3 bases and J shed 4 bases, with 12 bases lying between them. This CDR3 has 14 residues. CDR3 sequence: CASSLGGLGTEAFF. CDR3 DNA: TGTGCCAGCAGCTTGGGGGGGCTAGGCACTGAAGCTTTCTTT.

The chain couples TRBV7-6 to TRBJ1-4; 7 bases are shared with TRBD1. Germline CDR1 reads SGHVS; CDR2 reads FNYEAQ. The CDR3 loop spans 15 amino acids. The junction had 6 bases not matched to a gene; V was cut back by 1 base and J by 7 bases. CDR3 amino acids: CASSLGGGRSEKLFF. The CDR3 DNA sequence: TGTGCCAGCAGCTTAGGAGGGGGCAGAAGTGAAAAACTGTTTTTT.

This clone was observed a single time. The chain uses TRBV24-1 and TRBJ1-5; unclear D gene. This CDR3 contains 14 residues. V was cut by 9 bases and J by 5 bases, with 16 bases left in between. Germline V gene data show CDR1 as KGHDR and CDR2 as SFDVKD. In DNA form, the CDR3 reads TGTGCCACCCAAGAGGCGTCGGGTCATCAGCCCCAGCATTTT. Its translation: CATQEASGHQPQHF.

This chain uses TRBV11-2 with TRBJ1-3; D unclear. V was shortened by 2 bases and J by 4 bases, with 9 bases between the two germline ends. The CDR3 runs 14 residues. Germline lookup yields CDR1 SGHAT and CDR2 FQNNGV. DNA for the CDR3: TGTGCCAGCAGCTTACGCCTCTGGGGAAACACCATATATTTT. Translation gives CASSLRLWGNTIYF.

The CDR3 DNA reads as TGTGCCAGCAGCTTAGGGACTCCTGGGGGCTACACCTTC. Its translation: CASSLGTPGGYTF. The chain joins TRBV7-2 to TRBJ1-2; D is ambiguous. CDR3 length: 13 amino acids. The germline gives CDR1 SGHTA, CDR2 FQGNSA. The V and J ends lost 1 base and 8 bases respectively, with 11 bases between them.

The V call is TRBV30, the J call TRBJ1-1, with a weak D call TRBD1 (5 bases). V was cut by 4 bases and J by 6 bases, with 12 bases left in between. The CDR3 runs 12 residues. Germline V gives CDR1 GTSNPN, CDR2 SVGIG (reference sequence). Here the CDR3 DNA reads TGTGCCTGGATGGGTGGCAGGGCTGAAGCTTTCTTT. This sequence encodes CAWMGGRAEAFF.

CDR3 sequence reads: CASSDRGGTYEQYF. CDR3 nucleotide sequence: TGTGCCAGCAGCGACAGGGGGGGAACCTACGAGCAGTACTTC. The chain employs TRBV6-5 and TRBJ2-7; TRBD1 matches 9 bases. The V gene's germline CDR1 is MNHEY and CDR2 SVGAGI. This CDR3 is 14 amino acids long. The junction had 5 bases not matched to a gene; V was cut back by 6 bases and J by 2 bases.

This chain uses TRBV28 with TRBJ2-7, with D unclear. Between the trimmed V and J ends, which lost 1 base and 6 bases, there was a span of 10 bases. The CDR3 sequence is 13 residues long. CDR1 is MDHEN, CDR2 SYDVKM, per germline. This chain's CDR3 is CASSLSRPSEQYF. CDR3 nucleotides: TGTGCCAGCAGTTTATCCCGCCCCTCCGAGCAGTACTTC.

The chain employs TRBV12-3 or TRBV12-4 and TRBJ1-1, with TRBD1 matching over 9 bases. This CDR3 contains 13 residues. V shed 1 base and J 8 bases; nucleotides not matched to a gene: 2. CDR3 sequence (DNA): TGTGCCAGCAGTTTAGGGGGGACAGGGGAAGCTTTCTTT. Translated, it gives CASSLGGTGEAFF.

A note on this clone: Other DNA variants within this sample encode the same CDR3. This rearrangement joins TRBV28 to TRBJ1-5; D gene ambiguous. V lost 2 bases and J 4 bases, leaving 9 bases between the germline ends. CDR1 is MDHEN and CDR2 is SYDVKM in the germline V gene. CDR3 length equals 14 residues. The chain's CDR3 is CASSLTGGNQPQHF. DNA of the CDR3: TGTGCCAGCAGTTTAACGGGAGGTAATCAGCCCCAGCATTTT. The full variable domain, in which reference TRBV28 and TRBJ1-5 provide the parts outside the CDR3, is DVKVTQSSRYLVKRTGEKVFLECVQDMDHENMFWYRQDPGLGLRLIYFSYDVKMKEKGDIPEGYSVSREKKERFSLILESASTNQTSMYLCASSLTGGNQPQHFGDGTRLSIL.

The rearrangement links TRBV7-9 to TRBJ1-3; D gene ambiguous. With 5 bases removed from V and 3 bases from J, the gap between germline ends came to 8 bases. CDR3 length equals 13 residues. In germline, CDR1 is SEHNR, CDR2 FQNEAQ (reference sequence). Here the CDR3 reads CASSHINGNTIYF. CDR3 coding DNA: TGTGCCAGCAGCCACATCAATGGAAACACCATATATTTT.

This chain connects TRBV6-4 to TRBJ1-1, with D tentatively TRBD1 (6 bases). The V gene lost 2 bases and the J gene lost 1 base, with 23 bases spanning the gap. The CDR3 sequence is 19 residues long. Germline V gene data show CDR1 as MRHNA and CDR2 as SNTAGT. The chain's CDR3 is CASSDPRAVQGWTNTEAFF. In nucleotides, the CDR3 is TGTGCCAGCAGTGACCCGAGGGCCGTACAGGGATGGACGAACACTGAAGCTTTCTTT.

The CDR3 sequence is CASSQGETGSITEAFF. The CDR3 coding sequence is TGTGCCAGCAGCCAAGGCGAGACAGGGTCGATTACTGAAGCTTTCTTT. The J gene is TRBJ1-1, the V gene TRBV16, with 7 bases identical to TRBD1. The CDR3 spans 16 residues. Germline CDR1 KGHSY, CDR2 FQNENV. V lost 2 bases, J lost 5 bases, and 11 bases stayed unmatched. Full variable domain (outside the CDR3, taken from reference TRBV16 and TRBJ1-1): GEEVAQTPKHLVRGEGQKAKLYCAPIKGHSYVFWYQQVLKNEFKFLISFQNENVFDETGMPKERFSAKCLPNSPCSLEIQATKLEDSAVYFCASSQGETGSITEAFFGQGTRLTVV.

This clone was recorded a few times. The chain combines TRBV4-2 with TRBJ2-1; D uncertain. CDR1 LGHNA and CDR2 YNFKEQ come from the germline V gene. The V end was cut by 0 bases, the J end by 6 bases, with 12 bases between. The CDR3 extends over 15 amino acids. This chain's CDR3 is CASSQDPGRSNEQFF. Here the CDR3 DNA reads TGTGCCAGCAGCCAAGACCCAGGCCGGAGCAATGAGCAGTTCTTC.

The gene calls are TRBV6-5 and TRBJ1-3; no reliable D call. The CDR3 spans 14 residues. CDR1 and CDR2 (germline): MNHEY, SVGAGI. V was shortened by 0 bases and J by 4 bases, with 7 bases between the two germline ends. CDR3 amino acids: CASSYSRTGNTIYF. For the CDR3, the DNA is TGTGCCAGCAGTTACTCCCGAACCGGAAACACCATATATTTT.

V and J are TRBV4-1 and TRBJ1-2; D not certain. This CDR3 comprises 14 residues. Germline CDR1 is MGHRA and CDR2 is YSYEKL. The germline V and J ends were trimmed by 0 bases and 4 bases, with 9 bases remaining between them. CDR3 loop: CASSQDQLAYGYTF. The CDR3 DNA is TGCGCCAGCAGCCAAGATCAGTTGGCCTATGGCTACACCTTC.

The chain couples TRBV6-1 to TRBJ1-1, with a tentative D call TRBD1 (5 bases). Trimming took 0 bases from V and 10 from J, leaving 6 bases between them. This CDR3 region has 11 residues. Germline-derived CDR1 and CDR2 are MNHNS and SASEGT. In nucleotides, the CDR3 is TGTGCCAGCAGTGAAGCTGGGGGAGCTTTCTTT. It translates to CASSEAGGAFF.

The chain's CDR3 is CASSLRSDQPQHF. CDR3 nucleotide sequence: TGTGCCAGCAGCCTACGTTCGGATCAGCCCCAGCATTTT. The chain joins TRBV13 to TRBJ1-5; D not resolved. Trimming cost V 5 bases and J 5 bases, with 10 bases left between them. The CDR3 is made up of 13 amino acids. Germline V CDR1 and CDR2: PRHDT, FYEKMQ (reference sequence).